Reported below is one TCR beta chain. The clone's antigen remains unknown. Within one base of it there is no much larger clone, and no base qualities were kept. The treatment or condition label on this specimen signifies: in vitro stimulation with specific CMV peptide epitopes to enrich CMV-specific T cells. This record belongs to a study of T cell repertoires in cytomegalovirus infection (dated by TCRdb to between 2018 and 2021). Context from the whole study: The peptide stimulations were aimed at well-studied HLA-B-restricted epitopes as well as recently identified HLA-C-restricted CMV epitopes, whose presentation resists viral immunomodulation. The HLA type of each donor mattered for the analysis, because public TCR beta signatures pointed to carriage of CMV infection along with the matching HLA type. The research as a whole found: Carriers of CMV infection plus the relevant HLA type were discriminated by the cumulative frequency of public TCR beta family members in the study cohort and in an independent roughly 370-donor cohort. In the ex vivo response, HLA-C-restricted CMV-specific TCR beta clonotypes were dominant, and in two of eight donors the single most frequent clonotype came from this HLA-C-restricted group.

The CDR3, from cysteine to phenylalanine, totals 13 residues. The CDR3 DNA has 39 bases and is translated from base 1. A distance of 9 bases separates the germline ends of V and J, which lose 7 bases and 0 bases respectively. For CDR1 and CDR2, the germline V gene lists SNHLY and FYNNEI. Sequencing instrument: Illumina HiSeq 1500. Using fastp at Q25 and MiXCR, TCRdb reprocessed the public reads and kept productive beta chains. All rows with the same CDR3 protein become a single entry with the most common DNA and genes. The table for this sample lists around 570,000 distinct CDR3 sequences; around 40% of them were counted only once. Around 48% of the sample is in the top ten clones.

This receptor was obtained from a human donor in good health (CMV status not recorded). Some clones in this sample may be carry-over from other donors' samples. The input for sequencing was cultured PBMCs, taken from culture after CMV antigen stimulation. The V gene is TRBV2 and the J gene is TRBJ1-2; no D gene call is confident. The DNA reads TGTGCCAGCAAGGCGGGAGCTAACTATGGCTACACCTTC. The encoded protein is CASKAGANYGYTF.